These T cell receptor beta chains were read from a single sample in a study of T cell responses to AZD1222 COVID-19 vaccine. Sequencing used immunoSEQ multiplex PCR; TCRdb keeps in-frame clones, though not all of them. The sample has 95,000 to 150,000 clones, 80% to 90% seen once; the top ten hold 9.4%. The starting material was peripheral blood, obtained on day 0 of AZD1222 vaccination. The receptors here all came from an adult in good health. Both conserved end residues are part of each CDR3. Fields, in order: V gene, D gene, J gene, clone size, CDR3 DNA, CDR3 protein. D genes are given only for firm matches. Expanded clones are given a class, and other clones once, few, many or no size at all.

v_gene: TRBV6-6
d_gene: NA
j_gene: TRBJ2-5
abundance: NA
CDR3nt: TGTGCCAGCAGTCCGAGAGGGTCGGCAGCGCACCAAGAGACCCAGTACTTC
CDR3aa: CASSPRGSAAHQETQYF

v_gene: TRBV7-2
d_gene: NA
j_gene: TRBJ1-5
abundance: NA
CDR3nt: TGTGCCAGCAGCAGAGGGACCGGGGTTAGCAATCAGCCCCAGCATTTT
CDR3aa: CASSRGTGVSNQPQHF

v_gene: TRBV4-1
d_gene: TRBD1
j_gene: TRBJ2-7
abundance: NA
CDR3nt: TGCGCCAGCAGCCAAGGTAGTGGGACAGGGTCCTACGAGCAGTACTTC
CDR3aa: CASSQGSGTGSYEQYF

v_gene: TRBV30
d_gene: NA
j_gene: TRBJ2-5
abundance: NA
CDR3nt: TGTGCCTGGAGCGACCAGGGGAGGGTAGAGACCCAGTACTTC
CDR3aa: CAWSDQGRVETQYF

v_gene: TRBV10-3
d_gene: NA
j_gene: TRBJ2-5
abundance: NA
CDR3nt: TGTGCCATCAGTGCGGTCCGCGAAGAGACCCAGTACTTC
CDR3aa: CAISAVREETQYF

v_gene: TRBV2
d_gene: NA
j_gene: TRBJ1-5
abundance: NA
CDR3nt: TGTGCCAGCAGCCATGACAGGAGTAGCAATCAGCCCCAGCATTTT
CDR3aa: CASSHDRSSNQPQHF

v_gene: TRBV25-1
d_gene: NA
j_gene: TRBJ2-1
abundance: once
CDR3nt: TGTGCCAGCAGTGAAGGGATCTACAATGAGCAGTTCTTC
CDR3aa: CASSEGIYNEQFF

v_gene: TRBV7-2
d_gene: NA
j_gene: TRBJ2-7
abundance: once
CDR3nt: TGTGCCAGCAGCTTGGATAGTACAGCCTCCTACGAGCAGTACTTC
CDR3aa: CASSLDSTASYEQYF

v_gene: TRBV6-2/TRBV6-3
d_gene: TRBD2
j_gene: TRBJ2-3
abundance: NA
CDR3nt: TGTGCCAGCAGTTACTCGGGACTAGGAAGCACAGATACGCAGTATTTT
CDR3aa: CASSYSGLGSTDTQYF

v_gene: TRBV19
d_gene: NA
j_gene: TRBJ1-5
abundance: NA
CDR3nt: TGTGCCAGTAGCTACCAGGGTGGTAATCAGCCCCAGCATTTT
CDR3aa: CASSYQGGNQPQHF

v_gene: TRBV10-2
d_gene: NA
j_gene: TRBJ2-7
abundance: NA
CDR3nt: TGCGCCAGCAGTCTCTTGGCGGAAAACTACGAGCAGTACTTC
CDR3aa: CASSLLAENYEQYF

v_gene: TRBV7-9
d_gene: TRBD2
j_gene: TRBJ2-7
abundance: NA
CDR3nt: TGTGCCAGCAGCTTAGGTACTAGCGGGAGCTACGAGCAGTACTTC
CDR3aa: CASSLGTSGSYEQYF

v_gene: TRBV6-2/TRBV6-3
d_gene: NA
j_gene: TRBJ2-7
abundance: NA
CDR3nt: TGTGCCAGCAGTTCCCGGGACGGCTCCTACGAGCAGTACTTC
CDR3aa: CASSSRDGSYEQYF

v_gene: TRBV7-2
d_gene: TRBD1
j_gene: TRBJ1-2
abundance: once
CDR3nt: TGTGCCAGCAGCCCCGGACAGGGGCGGAACTATGGCTACACCTTC
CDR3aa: CASSPGQGRNYGYTF

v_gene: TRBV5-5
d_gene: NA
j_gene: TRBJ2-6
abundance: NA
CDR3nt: TGTGCCAGCAGCGTAGGGGCCGGGGCCAACGTCCTGACTTTC
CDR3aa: CASSVGAGANVLTF

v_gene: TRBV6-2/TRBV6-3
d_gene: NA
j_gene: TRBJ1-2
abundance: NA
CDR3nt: TGTGCCAGCAGTTACTCATCGAAATCAGAGGGCTACACCTTC
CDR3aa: CASSYSSKSEGYTF

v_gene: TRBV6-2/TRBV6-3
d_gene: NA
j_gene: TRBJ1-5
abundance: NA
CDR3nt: TGTGCCAGCAGTCGACCCAATCAGCCCCAGCATTTT
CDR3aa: CASSRPNQPQHF

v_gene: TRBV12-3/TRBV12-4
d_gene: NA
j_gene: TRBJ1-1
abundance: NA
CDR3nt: TGTGCCAGCAGCCTCAGACAGCCTGAAGCTTTCTTT
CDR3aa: CASSLRQPEAFF

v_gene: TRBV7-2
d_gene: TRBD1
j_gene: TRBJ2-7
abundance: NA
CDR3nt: TGTGCCAGCAGCTTAGACAGGGGGGACGAGCAGTACTTC
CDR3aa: CASSLDRGDEQYF

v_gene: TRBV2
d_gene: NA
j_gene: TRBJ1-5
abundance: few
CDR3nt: TGTGCCAGCAGCCAGTATAGCAATCAGCCCCAGCATTTT
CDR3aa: CASSQYSNQPQHF

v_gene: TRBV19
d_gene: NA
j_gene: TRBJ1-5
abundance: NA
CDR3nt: TGTGCCAGTAGTGAACAGGGAACACGTCAGCCCCAGCATTTT
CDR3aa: CASSEQGTRQPQHF

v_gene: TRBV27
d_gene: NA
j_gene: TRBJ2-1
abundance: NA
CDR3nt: TGTGCCAGCAGTTTAGAGGGGATCTACAATGAGCAGTTCTTC
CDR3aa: CASSLEGIYNEQFF

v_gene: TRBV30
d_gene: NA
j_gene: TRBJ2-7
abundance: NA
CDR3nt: TGTGCCTGGAGTGTAATAAGAAGGGGCGAGCAGTACTTC
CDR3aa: CAWSVIRRGEQYF

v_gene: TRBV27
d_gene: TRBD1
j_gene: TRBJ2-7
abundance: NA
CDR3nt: TGTGCCAGCTCACGACAGGGCTCCTACGAGCAGTACTTC
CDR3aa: CASSRQGSYEQYF

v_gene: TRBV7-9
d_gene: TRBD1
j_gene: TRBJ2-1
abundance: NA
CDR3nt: TGTGCCAGCAGCGAAACCGGGACAGGCTACAATGAGCAGTTCTTC
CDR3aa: CASSETGTGYNEQFF

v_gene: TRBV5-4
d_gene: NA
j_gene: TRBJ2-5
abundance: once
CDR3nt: NA
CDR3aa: CASSFGEGETQYF

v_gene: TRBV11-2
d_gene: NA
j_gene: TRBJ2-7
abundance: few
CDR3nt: TGTGCCAGCAGCTCTCTAGCGAGCGTCTACGAGCAGTACTTC
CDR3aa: CASSSLASVYEQYF

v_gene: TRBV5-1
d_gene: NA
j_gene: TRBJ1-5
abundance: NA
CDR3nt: TGCGCCAGCAGCCCCTTTCCAGGCGATAATCAGCCCCAGCATTTT
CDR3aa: CASSPFPGDNQPQHF

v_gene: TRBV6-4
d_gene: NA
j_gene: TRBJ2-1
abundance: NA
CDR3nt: TGTGCCAGCAGTGACTCGCCAGGGATAGATGAGCAGTTCTTC
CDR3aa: CASSDSPGIDEQFF

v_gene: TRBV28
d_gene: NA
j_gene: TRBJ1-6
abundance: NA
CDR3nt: TGTGCCAGCAGAACCGGGATGAATTCACCCCTCCACTTT
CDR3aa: CASRTGMNSPLHF

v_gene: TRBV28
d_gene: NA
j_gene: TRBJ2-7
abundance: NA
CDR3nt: TGTGCCATCAATGACAGGACCCTTTCCTACGAGCAGTACTTC
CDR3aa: CAINDRTLSYEQYF

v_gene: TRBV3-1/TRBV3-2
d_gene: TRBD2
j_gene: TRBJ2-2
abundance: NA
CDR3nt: TGTGCCAGCAGCCGTAGGTCAGCGGGGGGGCGTGCCACCGGGGAGCTGTTTTTT
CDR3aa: CASSRRSAGGRATGELFF

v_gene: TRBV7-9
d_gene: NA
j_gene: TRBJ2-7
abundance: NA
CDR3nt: TGTGCCAGCAGCTTAGTACAGGGCCCCTACGAGCAGTACTTC
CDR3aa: CASSLVQGPYEQYF

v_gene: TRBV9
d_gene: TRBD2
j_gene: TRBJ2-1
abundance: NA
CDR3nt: TGTGCCAGCAGCGAGAGAGCGGGAGACTCCTACAATGAGCAGTTCTTC
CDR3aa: CASSERAGDSYNEQFF

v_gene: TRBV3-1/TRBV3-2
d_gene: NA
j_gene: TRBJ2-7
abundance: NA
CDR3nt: TGTGCCAGCACCGCGGGACGGGTGTACTACGAGCAGTACTTC
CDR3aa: CASTAGRVYYEQYF

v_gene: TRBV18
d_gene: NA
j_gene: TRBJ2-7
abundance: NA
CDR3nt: TGTGCCAGCTCACCGCCCCCGGGTCGTGGGCCCTCCTACGAGCAGTACTTC
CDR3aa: CASSPPPGRGPSYEQYF

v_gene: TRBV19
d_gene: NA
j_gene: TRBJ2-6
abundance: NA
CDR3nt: TGTGCCAGCGGGGCGGGATTTGGGGCCAACGTCCTGACTTTC
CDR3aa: CASGAGFGANVLTF

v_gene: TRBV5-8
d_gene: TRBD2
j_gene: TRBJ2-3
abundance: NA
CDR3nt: TGTGCCAGCAGCCCCGGACTAGCGGGGGAGGTTAGCACAGATACGCAGTATTTT
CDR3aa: CASSPGLAGEVSTDTQYF

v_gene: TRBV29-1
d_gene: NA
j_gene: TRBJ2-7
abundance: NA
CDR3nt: TGCAGCGTTCAGGGGTTTCGGGACGAGCAGTACTTC
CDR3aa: CSVQGFRDEQYF

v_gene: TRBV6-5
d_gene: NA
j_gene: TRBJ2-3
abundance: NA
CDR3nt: TGTGCCAGCAGTACCAGAACTAGCACAGATACGCAGTATTTT
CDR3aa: CASSTRTSTDTQYF

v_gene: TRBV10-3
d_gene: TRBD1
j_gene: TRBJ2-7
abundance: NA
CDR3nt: TGTGCCATCAGTACAGGACAGGGGTACTACGAGCAGTACTTC
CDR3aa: CAISTGQGYYEQYF

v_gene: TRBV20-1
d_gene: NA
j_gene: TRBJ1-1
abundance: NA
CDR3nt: TGCAGTGCTAGTTGGGGGAGGACTGAAGCTTTCTTT
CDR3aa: CSASWGRTEAFF

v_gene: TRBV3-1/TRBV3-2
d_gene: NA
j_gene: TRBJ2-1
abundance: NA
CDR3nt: TGTGCCAGCAGCCAACTGTACAGACAGGCGTACAATGAGCAGTTCTTC
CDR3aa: CASSQLYRQAYNEQFF

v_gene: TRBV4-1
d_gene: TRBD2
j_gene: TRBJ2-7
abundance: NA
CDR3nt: TGCGCCAGCAGCCAACTAGCGGAGGGAGAGCAGTACTTC
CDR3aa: CASSQLAEGEQYF

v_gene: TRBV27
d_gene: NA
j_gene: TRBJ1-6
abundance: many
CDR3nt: TGTGCCAGCAGCGGGGCAGCCAATTCACCCCTCCACTTT
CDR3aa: CASSGAANSPLHF

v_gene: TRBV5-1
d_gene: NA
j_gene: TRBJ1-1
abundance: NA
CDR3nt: TGCGCCAGCAGCTTGGTGACTGGGAACACTGAAGCTTTCTTT
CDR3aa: CASSLVTGNTEAFF

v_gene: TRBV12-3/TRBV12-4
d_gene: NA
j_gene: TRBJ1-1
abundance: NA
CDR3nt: TGTGCCAGCAGTTTAAGGGGCAGAACTGAAGCTTTCTTT
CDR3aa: CASSLRGRTEAFF

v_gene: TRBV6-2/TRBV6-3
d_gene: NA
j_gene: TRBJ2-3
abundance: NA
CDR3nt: TGTGCCAGCAGTTACGGAGCGAGCACAGATACGCAGTATTTT
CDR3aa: CASSYGASTDTQYF

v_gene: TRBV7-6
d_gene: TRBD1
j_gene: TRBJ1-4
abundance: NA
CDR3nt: TGTGCCAGCAGCGAGACAGGGCTTAATGAAAAACTGTTTTTT
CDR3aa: CASSETGLNEKLFF

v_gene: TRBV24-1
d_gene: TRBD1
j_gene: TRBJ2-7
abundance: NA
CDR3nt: TGTGCCACCAGTGATGAGACAGGGGGCCGGAACGAGCAGTACTTC
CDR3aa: CATSDETGGRNEQYF